The clone carrying this T cell receptor beta chain was seen a few times. The data were taken from a study of blood T cell repertoires in COVID-19. At the level of the study: Acute and convalescent COVID-19 samples came from the United States, Italy and Spain. T cells, B-cell-depleted T cells, or PBMCs provided the cDNA or gDNA that served as material.

As handled by the study authors: Reference gene primers were amplified, and this amplification served to estimate nucleated cell counts. Repertoires were generated with immunoSEQ multiplex PCR, while TCRdb's copy carries only in-frame clones and drops some. Clonal size and the V and J genes are those of that table, whereas D and trimming came from the DNA. The sample shows 220,000 or so clones, around 80% of them seen only once. Germline V gene data show CDR1 as SNHLY and CDR2 as FYNNEI. V dropped 4 bases and J dropped 7 bases, with 11 bases sitting between them. The CDR3 is 14 residues long. This TCR derives from a woman between 65 and 79 years old with acute or convalescent COVID-19. Sequencing was performed on peripheral blood. This rearrangement joins TRBV2 to TRBJ1-6; unclear D gene. The CDR3 sequence: CASSGGPPNSPLHF. CDR3 bases: TGTGCCAGCAGTGGAGGGCCGCCCAATTCACCCCTCCACTTT. The complete variable domain, with remaining parts taken from reference TRBV2 and TRBJ1-6, reads EPEVTQTPSHQVTQMGQEVILRCVPISNHLYFYWYRQILGQKVEFLVSFYNNEISEKSEIFDDQFSVERPDGSNFTLKIRSTKLEDSAMYFCASSGGPPNSPLHFGNGTRLTVT.